Each of the 27 T cell receptor beta chains below was sequenced from the same sample in a study of early T cells in non-severe SARS-CoV-2 infection. TCRdb redid the calling of the 5' RACE reads with MiXCR, one entry per CDR3 protein. Seen here are approximately 84,000 distinct CDR3 sequences, 15% observed once, and the top ten hold roughly 6%. Sequenced: whole blood. Receptors originate from an adult who was a healthcare worker with PCR-confirmed SARS-CoV-2 infection or an uninfected control (not recorded which).

This clonotype was counted at least ten times. V is TRBV12-3 or TRBV12-4 and J is TRBJ2-3, with D hard to call. The CDR3 sequence is 19 residues long. V lost 2 bases to trimming and J lost 0 bases, with 21 bases between them. This chain's CDR3 is CASSLPPGKLSPSTDTQYF. The CDR3 region has the DNA TGTGCCAGCAGTTTACCCCCCGGAAAACTATCTCCTAGCACAGATACGCAGTATTTT.

A remark on this clonotype: Possible read error: a much larger clone is one base away. The rearrangement joins TRBV20-1 to TRBJ1-5; unclear D gene. This CDR3 spans 15 amino acids. The V end was cut by 5 bases, the J end by 1 base, with 15 bases between. Germline V gives CDR1 DFQATT, CDR2 SNEGSKA (reference sequence). The CDR3 sequence is CSAFRTEGSNQPQHF. The CDR3 DNA reads TGCAGTGCTTTCCGGACGGAAGGCAGCAATCAGCCCCAGCATTTT.

The chain joins TRBV28 to TRBJ1-4; D unresolved. The CDR3 contains 14 residues. V shed 3 bases and J shed 5 bases, with 10 bases lying between them. Germline-derived CDR1 and CDR2 are MDHEN and SYDVKM. The chain's CDR3 is CASSLEFWNEKLFF. The CDR3 DNA follows: TGTGCCAGCAGTTTGGAGTTCTGGAATGAAAAACTGTTTTTT. Based on the CDR3 plus reference TRBV28 and TRBJ1-4, the full variable domain is DVKVTQSSRYLVKRTGEKVFLECVQDMDHENMFWYRQDPGLGLRLIYFSYDVKMKEKGDIPEGYSVSREKKERFSLILESASTNQTSMYLCASSLEFWNEKLFFGSGTQLSVL.

A few counts support this clonotype. The chain couples TRBV7-9 to TRBJ2-2; 8 bases line up with TRBD1. The germline CDR1 and CDR2 sequences are SEHNR and FQNEAQ (reference sequence). This CDR3 is built from 15 residues. V lost 5 bases, J lost 4 bases, and 6 bases stayed unmatched. The CDR3 DNA sequence: TGTGCCAGCAGCCCTGACAGGGGATCCACCGGGGAGCTGTTTTTT. It translates to CASSPDRGSTGELFF.

This clonotype has only a few counts. The CDR3 here is CSAIPLGEGADTQYF. In DNA form, the CDR3 reads TGCAGTGCTATCCCCCTGGGGGAGGGGGCAGATACGCAGTATTTT. The genes are TRBV20-1 and TRBJ2-3, with D maybe TRBD2 (7 bases). CDR1 is DFQATT and CDR2 is SNEGSKA in the germline V gene (reference sequence). The CDR3 contains 15 residues. Deletions cut 4 bases from V and 4 bases from J, with 18 bases between.

This clonotype was seen a few times. This chain links TRBV28 with TRBJ1-6; D remains ambiguous. V was cut by 3 bases and J by 15 bases, with 9 bases left in between. This CDR3 has 11 amino acids. Germline V gene lookup returns CDR1 MDHEN and CDR2 SYDVKM. CDR3 nucleotide sequence: TGTGCCAGCAGTTTGGAGGCATACCTCCACTTT. Translated, it gives CASSLEAYLHF.

The chain carries TRBV28 and TRBJ1-4; D perhaps matches TRBD1 (5 bases). The CDR3 runs to 13 residues. The germline V and J ends were trimmed by 5 bases and 7 bases, with 11 bases remaining between them. Germline CDR1 MDHEN, CDR2 SYDVKM. CDR3: CASSESGTEKLFF. The CDR3, as DNA: TGTGCCAGCAGTGAATCAGGGACTGAAAAACTGTTTTTT.

The chain employs TRBV29-1 and TRBJ2-7, with 7 bases fitting TRBD1. V gave up 4 bases and J gave up 2 bases; unmatched junction bases: 5. Germline lookup yields CDR1 SQVTM and CDR2 ANQGSEA. This CDR3 comprises 13 residues. The CDR3 region has the DNA TGCAGCGTTGGACAGGGTACGCCCTACGAGCAGTACTTC. Residues: CSVGQGTPYEQYF.

CDR3 DNA sequence: TGCAGCGTGGCTGAGGGTAACACTGAAGCTTTCTTT. This encodes CSVAEGNTEAFF. V is TRBV29-1 and J is TRBJ1-1, with D uncertain. The CDR3 has 12 residues. Germline CDR1 and CDR2: SQVTM and ANQGSEA. V dropped 6 bases and J dropped 2 bases, with 10 bases sitting between them.

The V and J genes are TRBV10-3 and TRBJ2-7; 9 bases are shared with TRBD1. Germline trimming cut 8 bases from V and 4 bases from J; bases unmatched to any gene: 6. This CDR3 spans 13 amino acids. Germline values: CDR1 ENHRY, CDR2 SYGVKD. Here the CDR3 DNA reads TGTGCCATCCGGGACAGGGTTATGTACGAGCAGTACTTC. It is translated as CAIRDRVMYEQYF.

V and J are TRBV11-2 and TRBJ2-2; 8 bases line up with TRBD2. J lost 1 base, V lost 2 bases, and 0 bases had no gene match. This CDR3 region has 15 residues. Looked up from germline, CDR1 is SGHAT and CDR2 is FQNNGV. This CDR3 is CASSLSGRNTGELFF. CDR3 bases: TGTGCCAGCAGCTTAAGCGGGAGGAACACCGGGGAGCTGTTTTTT.

In this sample, this clonotype turned up many times. This chain joins TRBV7-8 and TRBJ1-2; 10 positions match TRBD1. CDR1 and CDR2 (germline): SGHVS, FQNEAQ. The CDR3 length is 16 residues. J gave up 0 bases and V 1 base, and 2 bases lay outside the gene matches. In DNA form, the CDR3 reads TGTGCCAGCAGCTTAGGAGGGACAGGGGCTAACTATGGCTACACCTTC. Translation gives CASSLGGTGANYGYTF.

This clonotype has only a few counts. The CDR3 here is CATLPGRGTDTQYF. As DNA, the CDR3 is TGTGCCACCCTCCCCGGGAGGGGGACAGATACGCAGTATTTT. The chain carries TRBV28 and TRBJ2-3; 8 bases are shared with TRBD2. The CDR3 totals 14 residues. The germline CDR1 and CDR2 sequences are MDHEN and SYDVKM. V dropped 10 bases and J dropped 3; count of bases not matched to a gene: 9.

The chain carries TRBV14 and TRBJ2-1; D not resolved. V dropped 4 bases and J dropped 5 bases, with 9 bases sitting between them. Germline-derived CDR1 and CDR2 are SGHDN and FVKESK. This CDR3 region has 13 residues. CDR3 loop: CASSLDRHNEQFF. For the CDR3, the DNA is TGTGCCAGCAGCCTCGACCGCCACAATGAGCAGTTCTTC.

The V and J genes are TRBV20-1 and TRBJ2-1, with 10 positions matching TRBD2. The CDR3 is made up of 14 amino acids. Germline values: CDR1 DFQATT, CDR2 SNEGSKA (reference sequence). Trimming removed 6 bases from V and 2 bases from J; junction bases left unmatched: 4. The CDR3 DNA reads TGCAGTGCAACCGGGACTAGCGCCTACAATGAGCAGTTCTTC. Protein product: CSATGTSAYNEQFF.

This clonotype was observed a few times. The CDR3 DNA reads TGTGCCACCAGTGATCCGGCAGTCTCTGGAAACACCATATATTTT. Translation gives CATSDPAVSGNTIYF. The rearrangement joins TRBV24-1 to TRBJ1-3; D unresolved. Germline V gene sequence: CDR1 KGHDR, CDR2 SFDVKD. Trimming pared 3 bases from V and 0 bases from J, leaving 8 bases between. The CDR3 contains 15 residues.

This clonotype was seen many times. V is TRBV14 and J is TRBJ1-1; D possibly corresponds to TRBD1 (6 bases). Germline CDR1 reads SGHDN; CDR2 reads FVKESK. Trimming removed 4 bases from V and 1 base from J, with 22 bases in between. The CDR3 length is 18 residues. CDR3 DNA sequence: TGTGCCAGCAGCCCCCACGAGGGGGAAGCTATAGGGAACACTGAAGCTTTCTTT. Its protein is CASSPHEGEAIGNTEAFF. The full variable domain, completed using reference TRBV14 and TRBJ1-1, is EAGVTQFPSHSVIEKGQTVTLRCDPISGHDNLYWYRRVMGKEIKFLLHFVKESKQDESGMPNNRFLAERTGGTYSTLKVQPAELEDSGVYFCASSPHEGEAIGNTEAFFGQGTRLTVV.

This clonotype was observed a few times. This rearrangement joins TRBV7-8 to TRBJ1-3; no clear D gene. CDR1 and CDR2 (germline): SGHVS, FQNEAQ. Trimming stripped 6 bases from V and 0 bases from J, with 9 bases between. The CDR3 loop spans 14 amino acids. CDR3 region: CASRPSSSGNTIYF. The DNA of the CDR3 is TGTGCCAGCAGGCCGAGTAGCTCTGGAAACACCATATATTTT.

This clonotype has a handful of counts. The V gene is TRBV21-1, the J gene TRBJ2-1; the D call in the table, TRBD2, was not verified against the DNA. TRBV21-1 is an annotated pseudogene. CDR3 length: 15 residues. DNA of the CDR3: TGTGCCAGCAGCAAATGTGGCGGGAAGGGCGATGAGCAGTTCTTC. Translating it yields CASSKCGGKGDEQFF.

The CDR3 region has the DNA TGTGCCAGCAGCAAGACAGCGGGAGTCGTCAAAAACATTCAGTACTTC. It yields the protein CASSKTAGVVKNIQYF. The chain recombines TRBV12-3 or TRBV12-4 with TRBJ2-4; the match to TRBD2 covers 8 bases. V gave up 6 bases and J gave up 3 bases; unmatched junction bases: 10. The CDR3 loop spans 16 amino acids.

This clonotype was recorded a few times. The V and J genes are TRBV11-2 and TRBJ2-3, with TRBD2 identical over 7 bases. CDR1 SGHAT and CDR2 FQNNGV come from the germline V gene. This CDR3 is 16 amino acids long. V was pared by 1 base and J by 1 base, with 5 bases of the junction left unmatched. The CDR3 region is CASSLGSAGGTDTQYF. In DNA form, the CDR3 reads TGTGCCAGCAGCTTAGGAAGCGCGGGGGGCACAGATACGCAGTATTTT.

This clonotype was observed a few times. The chain combines TRBV29-1 with TRBJ2-5, with D unresolved. CDR1 is SQVTM and CDR2 is ANQGSEA in the germline V gene. CDR3 length equals 12 residues. V lost 4 bases to trimming and J lost 2 bases, with 8 bases between them. CDR3 in amino acids: CSVVVPQETQYF. CDR3 in DNA: TGCAGCGTTGTTGTGCCTCAAGAGACCCAGTACTTC.

V gene TRBV4-1 combines with J gene TRBJ1-6; D unclear. V lost 0 bases, J lost 10 bases, and 7 bases lay in between. This CDR3 has 13 residues. Germline CDR1 reads MGHRA; CDR2 reads YSYEKL. CDR3 residues: CASSQERGSPLHF. In DNA, the CDR3 is TGCGCCAGCAGCCAAGAACGAGGGTCACCCCTCCACTTT.

This CDR3 is CAWCLAGNTGELFF. The CDR3 region has the DNA TGTGCCTGGTGCTTAGCGGGAAACACCGGGGAGCTGTTTTTT. V usage is TRBV30 and J usage is TRBJ2-2; TRBD2 matches 8 bases. Unmatched junction bases numbered 4, after V lost 5 bases and J lost 2 bases. The germline CDR1 and CDR2 sequences are GTSNPN and SVGIG (reference sequence). This CDR3 is built from 14 residues.

The rearrangement joins TRBV12-3 or TRBV12-4 to TRBJ2-1; 7 bases map to TRBD2. This CDR3 spans 15 amino acids. J gave up 2 bases and V 11 bases, and 12 bases lay outside the gene matches. The CDR3 reads CAGGPSSGPYNEQFF. The CDR3, as DNA: TGTGCCGGGGGACCTTCTAGCGGACCCTACAATGAGCAGTTCTTC.

This clonotype was counted between two and nine times. The rearrangement uses TRBV28 and TRBJ1-3; no clear D. V lost 4 bases, J lost 1 base, and 8 bases lay in between. The length of the CDR3 is 14 residues. The germline gives CDR1 MDHEN, CDR2 SYDVKM. CDR3 nucleotides: TGTGCCAGCAGTTCCCACCAGTCTGGAAACACCATATATTTT. Amino acids: CASSSHQSGNTIYF.

This clonotype was picked up many times. This sequence joins TRBV21-1 and TRBJ1-1; TRBD1 is the table's D call and was not checked against the DNA. TRBV21-1 is a pseudogene locus. This CDR3 is built from 16 residues. CDR3 residues: CASSIRDRGEDTEAFF. The CDR3 DNA reads TGTGCCAGCAGCATCCGGGACAGGGGGGAGGACACTGAAGCTTTCTTT.